The entry that follows covers one TCR beta chain sequence. The source of the sample is a study of control samples from healthy donors and cancer patients. Profiled with immunoSEQ multiplex PCR; TCRdb holds only in-frame clones, not every one. The repertoire holds over 80,000 clones, with around 80% as singletons. This CDR3 comprises 12 residues. V was clipped by 4 bases and J by 6 bases, with 10 bases between them. Germline CDR1 and CDR2: LGHDT and YNNKEL (reference sequence). The TCR was taken from a man in his 60s in good health. Sequenced material: blood. This chain joins TRBV3-1 (or the pseudogene TRBV3-2) and TRBJ2-7; D unresolved. CDR3 sequence (DNA): TGTGCCAGCAGCCGACAACCCCTCGAGCAGTACTTC. Translation: CASSRQPLEQYF.